The 3 T cell receptor beta chains below were found in one sample sequenced in a study of beta chain features in type 1 diabetes listed by TCRdb under 2018. The library came from the immunoSEQ multiplex PCR assay. The High Capacity cDNA Reverse Transcription Kit was used to reverse transcribe all of the isolated RNA, meaning that expressed TCRB transcripts were what got sequenced. The source is immuneACCESS, and TCRdb retained only in-frame sequences with V and J called. Part of the clones is not carried over; for the studies checked, unresolved V genes explain less than half of this, and the remainder is unexplained. The table for this sample lists under 950,000 clones; 15% to 20% of them were counted only once. The ten biggest clones cover 0.023% of the sample. The sequenced sample was naive CD4+ T cells from blood. This sample's cell subset or site label indicates: true naive CD4+ T cells. The receptors originated from a woman between 18 and 30 years old in good health.

This clone showed up just a few times. V and J are TRBV29-1 and TRBJ2-7, with D hard to call. The CDR3 has 11 amino acids. V was cut by 0 bases and J by 9 bases, with 9 bases left in between. The germline CDR1 and CDR2 sequences are SQVTM and ANQGSEA. CDR3 loop: CSVEDFSRQYF. In DNA, the CDR3 is TGCAGCGTTGAAGACTTTAGCCGGCAGTACTTC.

The chain recombines TRBV6-5 with TRBJ2-1; no definite D call. In germline, CDR1 is MNHEY, CDR2 SVGAGI. Trimming left V 5 bases short and J 5 bases short, with 16 bases between. This CDR3 is 15 amino acids long. DNA for the CDR3: TGTGCCAGCAGTCCGCGGACCGAGTTCCACAATGAGCAGTTCTTC. Residues: CASSPRTEFHNEQFF.

This clone has a handful of counts. This CDR3 is also generated by other DNA sequences in the sample. The chain couples TRBV6-5 to TRBJ2-6; no clear D gene. V was cut by 2 bases and J by 0 bases, with 5 bases left in between. The CDR3 sequence is 15 residues long. CDR1 is MNHEY, CDR2 SVGAGI, per germline. The CDR3: CASSYSSSGANVLTF. The CDR3 nucleotides are TGTGCCAGCAGTTACAGCTCCTCTGGGGCCAACGTCCTGACTTTC.